This T cell receptor (beta chain) was obtained from a study of cytomegalovirus exposure and HLA in healthy donors. Turning to this clone: Its antigen is not identified.

From germline, CDR1 is SGHNT and CDR2 YYREEE (reference sequence). The length of the CDR3 is 16 residues. V dropped 0 bases and J dropped 3 bases, with 15 bases sitting between them. Study-wide results and limits: Reportedly, HLA-A and HLA-B alleles of most subjects were accurately predicted from TCR beta. Across HLA loci, a later analysis found differing TCR association rates, with DRB1 most and HLA-C fewest.

A multiplex PCR was run with 60 Vbeta primers and 13 Jbeta primers. TCRdb's copy holds only in-frame clones and misses some; the assay was immunoSEQ multiplex PCR. The table shows 140,000 to 150,000 clones, with 75% to 80% occurring only once. The clonotype was recovered from a woman in her thirties in good health and CMV-seronegative. Material for sequencing was PBMCs. The chain recombines TRBV5-4 with TRBJ1-2, with TRBD1 as a possible D gene (6 bases). The CDR3 sequence is CASSLEGGRIYYGYTF. The DNA of the CDR3 is TGTGCCAGCAGCTTGGAGGGGGGGAGAATCTACTATGGCTACACCTTC.